Sequencing of this TCR beta chain was carried out in a study of post-analysis software for immune sequencing data. In its sample, this clonotype was seen a few times. Its antigen is still unknown. Germline V gene data show CDR1 as DFQATT and CDR2 as SNEGSKA (reference sequence). This CDR3 contains 13 residues. V was pared by 6 bases and J by 4 bases, with 15 bases between. Included in the TCR beta cDNA libraries were unique molecular identifiers. It was from approximately 0.91 to 9.4 million T cells that some 500,000 cDNA molecules came. TCRdb re-called the PCR reads with MiXCR, one entry per CDR3 protein. The top ten clones hold approximately 3% of a sample with 180,000 or so distinct CDR3 sequences, approximately 28% of them seen once. Notes on the study in general: Patients with multiple sclerosis recorded significantly lower normalized Chao1 diversity than controls, the study found. With F measure, samples from one preparation batch clustered together strongly. In patients, roughly 5 TRBV segments were more frequent than in controls, with TRBV5-6, TRBV5-1 and TRBV20-1 among them.

The sample taken for sequencing was blood. V is TRBV20-1 and J is TRBJ1-1, with D uncertain. The sequence was obtained from a girl younger than 18 with multiple sclerosis. The CDR3 region has the DNA TGCAGTGCCACCCGTGATGCGAGCACTGAAGCTTTCTTT. It translates to CSATRDASTEAFF.